This entry describes one T cell receptor (beta chain). Sequencing used immunoSEQ multiplex PCR; TCRdb keeps in-frame clones, though not all of them. In the table there are 95,000 or so clones, roughly 78% of which are singletons. These data originate in a study of blood T cell repertoires in COVID-19. CDR1 is SGDLS, CDR2 YYNGEE, per germline. The CDR3 contains 15 residues. V shed 3 bases and J 3 bases; nucleotides not matched to a gene: 7. The TCR was taken from a woman at least 80 years old with active or convalescent COVID-19. Specimen: peripheral blood. This chain joins TRBV9 and TRBJ1-1, with 8 bases fitting TRBD1. Here the CDR3 reads CASSARQGWDTEAFF. The CDR3 region has the DNA TGTGCCAGCAGCGCCAGACAGGGGTGGGACACTGAAGCTTTCTTT.